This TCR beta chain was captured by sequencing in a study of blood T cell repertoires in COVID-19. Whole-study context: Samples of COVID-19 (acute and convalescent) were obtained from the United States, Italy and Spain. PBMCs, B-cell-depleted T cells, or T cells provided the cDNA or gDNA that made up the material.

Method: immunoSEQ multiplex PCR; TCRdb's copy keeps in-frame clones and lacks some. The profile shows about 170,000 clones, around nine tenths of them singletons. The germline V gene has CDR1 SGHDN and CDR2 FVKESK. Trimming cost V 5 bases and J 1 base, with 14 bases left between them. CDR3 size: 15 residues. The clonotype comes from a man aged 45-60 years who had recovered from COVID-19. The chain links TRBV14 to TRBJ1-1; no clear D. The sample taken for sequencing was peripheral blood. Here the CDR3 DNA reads TGTGCCAGCAGCGCCCAAGCCGGGAGGAACACTGAAGCTTTCTTT. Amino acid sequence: CASSAQAGRNTEAFF.